This T cell receptor beta chain was retrieved from a study of OX40 agonist ivuxolimab in advanced cancers. Study-level background: Ivuxolimab was a fully human IgG2 agonistic monoclonal antibody targeting the costimulatory receptor OX40 (CD134). The paper covers the monotherapy dose-escalation part of the phase I ivuxolimab trial, which included N ≈ 57 patients. Intravenous ivuxolimab was administered to patients every 2 weeks at six dose levels: 0.01, 0.1, 0.3, 1.5, 3 and 10 mg/kg. The dose-escalation cohort was 82.7% male with a mean age of around 64 years, ranging from roughly 23 to 80. Partial responses occurred in three dose-escalation patients, of whom one had hepatocellular carcinoma and two had cutaneous melanoma. Patients were allowed to have had prior anti-PD-1, anti-PD-L1 or anti-CTLA-4 therapy, and 40% to 45% of the dose-escalation patients had previously received checkpoint inhibitors. Peripheral TCRbeta sequencing was intended to test whether TCR sequence diversity was altered and clonal T-cell expansion was caused by ivuxolimab. Of the approximately 50 dose-escalation patients, hepatocellular carcinoma was present in some 19, melanoma in roughly 15, renal cell carcinoma in 9 and head and neck cancer in 9.

Genomic DNA was extracted from sorted cells for sequencing of the TCRbeta CDR3 region. TCRbeta CDR3 regions were sequenced using the immunoSEQ Assay. Here the immuneACCESS table is served through TCRdb, limited to in-frame sequences with V and J called. Missing clones are a known gap in these copies; in checked studies unresolved V genes cover under half, and the rest lacks a known reason. The sample table shows tens of thousands of clones, and 80% to 90% are seen once. The top ten constitute about 1% of the sample. Note on this clone: Its antigen remains unidentified. One base away there is no much larger clone; base qualities are not given.

Beyond this particular receptor, the publication reports: After ivuxolimab, expanded clones were on average more numerous among CD8+ T cells than among CD4+ T cells. Partial responders in the 0.1-3.0 mg/kg groups had among the lowest normalized peripheral clonal expansion, especially among CD8+ T cells. Which antigens the clonally expanded peripheral T cells were specific for was not determined. Low levels of normalized T-cell clonal expansion were also seen in some patients who did not respond. Clonal expansion of both CD4+ and CD8+ blood T cells was observed from baseline to week 6 at doses 0.1 to 3.0 mg/kg.

The trial excluded patients who had a history of autoimmune disease or were on systemic immunosuppression. Peripheral blood for TCR sequencing was drawn from every dose cohort at baseline, at cycle 4 day 1 and at cycle 7 day 1. Samples came from an open-label, multicenter, first-in-human phase I dose-escalation trial of ivuxolimab. Adults with locally advanced or metastatic head and neck squamous cell, hepatocellular, melanoma or renal cell carcinoma were enrolled in the trial. Before TCR sequencing, CD4+ and CD8+ T cells were separately sorted from peripheral blood. Spanning cysteine to phenylalanine, the CDR3 consists of 15 amino acids. The sequence is cut down to CDR3 DNA, 45 bases in frame from base 1. From a lookup of the germline V gene, CDR1 and CDR2 are KGHSH and LQKENI. V and J lose 2 bases and 1 base, and a span of 12 bases separates them.

The sequence derives from an adult with an advanced solid tumor such as melanoma, head and neck, liver or kidney cancer. The material sequenced was CD4+ or CD8+ T cells sorted from blood, taken in a trial of the OX40 agonist ivuxolimab. The V gene is TRBV18 and the J gene is TRBJ2-7, with TRBD1 perhaps the D gene, on 6 matching bases. The CDR3 loop reads CASSPSTGYSYEQYF. The DNA sequence is TGTGCCAGCTCACCAAGTACAGGGTATTCCTACGAGCAGTACTTC.